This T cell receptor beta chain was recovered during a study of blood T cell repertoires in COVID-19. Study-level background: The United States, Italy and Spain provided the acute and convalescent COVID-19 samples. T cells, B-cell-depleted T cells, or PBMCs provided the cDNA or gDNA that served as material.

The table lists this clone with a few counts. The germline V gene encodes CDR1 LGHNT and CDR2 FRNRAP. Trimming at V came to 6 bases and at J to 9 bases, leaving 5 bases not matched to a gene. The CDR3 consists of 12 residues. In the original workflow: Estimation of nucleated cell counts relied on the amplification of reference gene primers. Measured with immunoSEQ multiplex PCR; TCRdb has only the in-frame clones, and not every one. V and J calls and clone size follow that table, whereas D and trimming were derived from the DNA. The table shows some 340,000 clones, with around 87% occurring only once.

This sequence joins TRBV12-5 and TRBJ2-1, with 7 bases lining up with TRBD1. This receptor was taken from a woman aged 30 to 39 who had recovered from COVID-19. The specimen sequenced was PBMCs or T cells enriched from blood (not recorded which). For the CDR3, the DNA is TGTGCTAGTGGGACAGGGCGGGTTGAGCAGTTCTTC. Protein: CASGTGRVEQFF.